This T cell receptor (beta chain) was identified during a study of tumor-infiltrating lymphocytes in primary liver carcinoma. Across the whole study: Samples gave roughly 3.65 to 7.5 million productive TCRbeta reads, similar across tissue types.

Priming with a constant-region primer yielded TCR beta cDNA from 450 to 600 ng total RNA. Sequencing libraries for TCR beta derived from three nested multiplex PCR rounds that used slightly modified ARM-PCR. Two initial PCR rounds of approximately 10 cycles each paired TRBV1-TRBV30 forward primers with a C-beta reverse primer. TCRdb re-called the multiplex PCR reads through MiXCR, storing one row per CDR3 protein. The data hold about 43,000 distinct CDR3 sequences, with approximately 70% observed a single time. The source material, 20-30 mg of unsorted bulk tissue, was used to co-extract RNA and DNA. Remarks on this clonotype: As the CDR3 is not closed by the conserved phenylalanine or tryptophan, this likely results from a read error.

The length of the CDR3 is 13 residues. Germline CDR1 reads SGHRS; CDR2 reads YFSETQ. V gave up 0 bases and J gave up 10 bases, with 11 bases separating them. V usage is TRBV5-1 and J usage is TRBJ2-1, with D possibly TRBD2 on 5 matching bases. The receptor was isolated from a man aged 40-50 years with primary liver carcinoma and hepatitis B virus infection. The sample taken for sequencing was liver tumor tissue from sampling region 2. Subset here: tumor region T2, inferior pole. In nucleotides, the CDR3 is TGCGCCAGCAGCTTGGTACTAGTGGACGAGCAGTTCGTC. Encoded protein: CASSLVLVDEQFV.